The 20 T cell receptor beta chains below come from one sample, sequenced in a study of cytomegalovirus exposure and HLA in healthy donors. PCR used 60 Vbeta primers and 13 Jbeta primers. Clones were sequenced by immunoSEQ multiplex PCR, and TCRdb holds only the in-frame ones, with some missing. This table holds 95,000 to 150,000 clones. Sequenced material: PBMCs. Receptors were obtained from a man aged 25-40 years in good health and CMV-seronegative.

This sequence joins TRBV28 and TRBJ2-7; TRBD1 agrees at 8 bases. Per germline, CDR1 MDHEN and CDR2 SYDVKM. With V trimmed by 5 bases and J by 5 bases, 8 bases remained unmatched. CDR3 size: 14 residues. The CDR3 here is CASSPSQGAHEQYF. DNA for the CDR3: TGTGCCAGCAGTCCCTCCCAGGGGGCCCACGAGCAGTACTTC.

Details on this clone: One end of the junction is discordant with germline, which a read error may explain. At the DNA level, this CDR3 is encoded by other sequences in the same sample as well. The rearrangement uses TRBV11-2 and TRBJ2-7; 7 positions agree with TRBD2. Germline loops: CDR1 SGHAT, CDR2 FQNNGV. This CDR3 has 16 amino acids. The CDR3 DNA reads as TGTGCCAGCAGCTCCCTGGGAGCGGGGACCTCCTACGAACAGTACTTC. It codes for CASSSLGAGTSYEQYF.

The CDR3 region is CASAREAGGGTDTQYF. The CDR3 nucleotides read TGTGCTAGTGCCCGGGAGGCGGGAGGGGGCACAGATACGCAGTATTTT. The chain recombines TRBV12-5 with TRBJ2-3; 9 nucleotides line up with TRBD2. CDR3 length: 16 residues. V lost 7 bases to trimming and J lost 1 base; unmatched junction nucleotides: 9. Germline CDR1 and CDR2: LGHNT and FRNRAP.

The rearrangement uses TRBV4-2 and TRBJ2-1; 9 bases match TRBD1. V shed 1 base and J 9 bases; nucleotides not matched to a gene: 10. Germline CDR1 reads LGHNA; CDR2 reads YNFKEQ. The CDR3 has 16 amino acids. The CDR3 here is CASSQAWTGEVTEQFF. CDR3 DNA: TGTGCCAGCAGCCAAGCGTGGACAGGGGAAGTTACTGAGCAGTTCTTC.

CDR3 sequence (DNA): TGTGCCAGCAGCTTTTGGGACAGGGGATACGAGCAGTACTTC. Translation: CASSFWDRGYEQYF. The chain combines TRBV7-9 with TRBJ2-7; 10 bases match TRBD1. Germline V CDR1 and CDR2: SEHNR, FQNEAQ (reference sequence). CDR3 length equals 14 residues. V gave up 3 bases and J gave up 4 bases; unmatched junction bases: 3.

In DNA form, the CDR3 reads TGCAGCGTTGAGGGCCGTGGGACTGAAGCTTTCTTT. Translating gives CSVEGRGTEAFF. The chain combines TRBV29-1 with TRBJ1-1, with D unclear. V lost 3 bases and J lost 5, with 10 bases in between. CDR1 is SQVTM and CDR2 is ANQGSEA in the germline V gene. The CDR3 runs to 12 residues.

The chain carries TRBV2 and TRBJ1-5; TRBD1 might be the D (5 bases). This CDR3 comprises 14 residues. Germline CDR1 is SNHLY and CDR2 is FYNNEI. The V and J ends lost 6 bases and 6 bases respectively, with 15 bases between them. The chain's CDR3 is CASSGAGRTQPQHF. DNA of the CDR3: TGTGCCAGCAGCGGGGCGGGAAGAACTCAGCCCCAGCATTTT.

The V gene is TRBV6-6, the J gene TRBJ2-1; 9 bases are a match to TRBD2. The junction had 2 bases not matched to a gene; V was cut back by 4 bases and J by 7 bases. The CDR3 has 13 amino acids. Germline V lookup: CDR1 MNHNY, CDR2 SVGAGI (reference sequence). In DNA, the CDR3 is TGTGCCAGCAGTTTAGCGGGAGTTAATGAGCAGTTCTTC. Translated: CASSLAGVNEQFF.

The chain employs TRBV7-2 and TRBJ2-3; D gene unclear. The V end was cut by 2 bases, the J end by 3 bases, with 6 bases between. Germline CDR1 reads SGHTA; CDR2 reads FQGNSA. The CDR3 has 13 amino acids. CDR3 in amino acids: CASSLISTDTQYF. The CDR3 DNA follows: TGTGCCAGCAGCTTAATTTCGACAGATACGCAGTATTTT. The variable domain in full, with the rest retrieved from reference TRBV7-2 and TRBJ2-3, is GAGVSQSPSNKVTEKGKDVELRCDPISGHTALYWYRQSLGQGLEFLIYFQGNSAPDKSGLPSDRFSAERTGGSVSTLTIQRTQQEDSAVYLCASSLISTDTQYFGPGTRLTVL.

The gene calls are TRBV7-9 and TRBJ2-1; 10 bases align to TRBD2. The J segment lost 7 bases and the V segment lost 5 bases, leaving 14 bases of the junction unmatched. Germline V gene lookup returns CDR1 SEHNR and CDR2 FQNEAQ (reference sequence). The CDR3 totals 17 residues. DNA for the CDR3: TGTGCCAGCAGCCCCCCGCCATTGGGACTAGCGTGGAATGAGCAGTTCTTC. Protein sequence: CASSPPPLGLAWNEQFF.

The CDR3 nucleotides read TGTGCCAGTACCAACCTAGCGGGAGCTCCCAGTGCAGATACGCAGTATTTT. It is translated as CASTNLAGAPSADTQYF. The chain employs TRBV19 and TRBJ2-3; 10 bases are a match to TRBD2. Germline CDR1 reads LNHDA; CDR2 reads SQIVND (reference sequence). The CDR3 has 17 amino acids. V gave up 7 bases and J gave up 4 bases; unmatched junction bases: 14.

The chain has TRBV11-1 and TRBJ2-5; D gene uncertain. Germline CDR1 and CDR2: SGHAT and FQDESV (reference sequence). This CDR3 contains 15 residues. With 5 bases removed from V and 2 bases from J, the gap between germline ends came to 15 bases. In nucleotides, the CDR3 is TGTGCCAGCAGCCTAGACGCGGATGCTCAAGAGACCCAGTACTTC. Its translation is CASSLDADAQETQYF.

The V and J genes are TRBV7-9 and TRBJ2-1; possibly TRBD2 for D (7 bases). V lost 8 bases and J 6 bases, leaving 20 bases between the germline ends. The CDR3 is 15 residues long. From germline, CDR1 is SEHNR and CDR2 FQNEAQ (reference sequence). CDR3 sequence reads: CASGGGGGSLNEQFF. The CDR3 DNA is TGTGCCAGCGGCGGAGGGGGAGGGAGCCTCAATGAGCAGTTCTTC.

This sequence joins TRBV7-3 and TRBJ2-1; weak D call: TRBD2 (6 bases). With 4 bases removed from V and 6 bases from J, the gap between germline ends came to 16 bases. The CDR3 loop spans 15 amino acids. Germline V gene data show CDR1 as SGHTA and CDR2 as FQGTGA. CDR3 coding DNA: TGTGCCAGCAGCTCTAACGCCCTAGCGCCCAATGAGCAGTTCTTC. It encodes CASSSNALAPNEQFF.

The rearrangement uses TRBV5-1 and TRBJ1-4, with 7 bases identical to TRBD1. After removal of 0 bases from V and 4 bases from J, the junction contained 6 bases not matched to a gene. This CDR3 contains 16 residues. Germline V gene sequence: CDR1 SGHRS, CDR2 YFSETQ. The CDR3 nucleotides read TGCGCCAGCAGCTTGGCCCCGACAGGGCTTAATGAAAAACTGTTTTTT. Amino acids: CASSLAPTGLNEKLFF.

This chain joins TRBV15 and TRBJ2-5; possible D gene TRBD2, 7 bases. The germline gives CDR1 LNHNV, CDR2 YYDKDF (reference sequence). The CDR3 extends over 18 amino acids. Between the trimmed V and J ends, which lost 5 bases and 4 bases, there was a span of 26 bases. The CDR3 nucleotides are TGTGCCACCAGCTGGGGACGGGGGGCGGCGGGATGGGGAGAGACCCAGTACTTC. Translating gives CATSWGRGAAGWGETQYF. Full variable domain (outside the CDR3, taken from reference TRBV15 and TRBJ2-5): DAMVIQNPRYQVTQFGKPVTLSCSQTLNHNVMYWYQQKSSQAPKLLFHYYDKDFNNEADTPDNFQSRRPNTSFCFLDIRSPGLGDTAMYLCATSWGRGAAGWGETQYFGPGTRLLVL.

This chain uses TRBV7-2 with TRBJ2-5; the match to TRBD2 covers 7 bases. Germline V gives CDR1 SGHTA, CDR2 FQGNSA. After removal of 3 bases from V and 5 bases from J, the junction contained 6 bases not matched to a gene. The CDR3 extends over 14 amino acids. The CDR3 DNA is TGTGCCAGCAGCTTTAAGCGGGATGAGGAGACCCAGTACTTC. Translation gives CASSFKRDEETQYF.

The chain recombines TRBV11-2 with TRBJ2-2, with D possibly matching TRBD2 (5 bases). Germline CDR1 is SGHAT and CDR2 is FQNNGV. The CDR3 spans 12 residues. V dropped 2 bases and J dropped 13 bases, with 11 bases sitting between them. Written as DNA, the CDR3 is TGTGCCAGCAGCTTAAACCCACGGGGGCTGTTTTTT. Amino acid sequence: CASSLNPRGLFF. Filled out from reference TRBV11-2 and TRBJ2-2, the complete variable domain reads EAGVAQSPRYKIIEKRQSVAFWCNPISGHATLYWYQQILGQGPKLLIQFQNNGVVDDSQLPKDRFSAERLKGVDSTLKIQPAKLEDSAVYLCASSLNPRGLFFGEGSRLTVL.

The chain has TRBV12-5 and TRBJ2-3; 11 nucleotides align to TRBD1. CDR3 length: 20 residues. In germline, CDR1 is LGHNT, CDR2 FRNRAP. Trimming cost V 5 bases and J 1 base; bases outside gene matches: 17. This chain's CDR3 is CASGLWTGGNQQEGTDTQYF. Here the CDR3 DNA reads TGTGCTAGTGGTCTGTGGACAGGGGGCAATCAACAGGAGGGCACAGATACGCAGTATTTT.

Turning to this clone: The sample contains more than one DNA sequence encoding this CDR3. This chain connects TRBV27 to TRBJ1-5, with D possibly matching TRBD1 (5 bases). The V gene's germline CDR1 is MNHEY and CDR2 SMNVEV (reference sequence). The CDR3 sequence is 14 residues long. V was pared by 2 bases and J by 4 bases, with 9 bases between. The CDR3 nucleotides read TGTGCCAGCAGTTTACAGGGAGGAAATCAGCCCCAGCATTTT. Its translation is CASSLQGGNQPQHF.